This T cell receptor beta chain comes out of a study of blood T cell repertoires in COVID-19. About the research overall: Researchers got acute and convalescent COVID-19 samples from the United States, Italy and Spain. PBMCs, B-cell-depleted T cells, or T cells provided the cDNA or gDNA that made up the material.

Libraries were prepared by immunoSEQ multiplex PCR; TCRdb keeps only in-frame clonotypes and omits some of them. Among approximately 61,000 clones listed, around 83% were seen once. Trimming removed 1 base from V and 7 bases from J, with 10 bases in between. The CDR3 has 13 residues. The germline V gene has CDR1 SGHNT and CDR2 YENEEA. Seattle enrolled patients during active infection and tracked them longitudinally. The V gene is TRBV11-3, the J gene TRBJ1-1; D remains unclear. Source material: peripheral blood. The sequence was obtained from a man in his fifties with COVID-19, enrolled during active disease. The CDR3 DNA is TGTGCCAGCAGCTTAGGCGGGGAAGATGAAGCTTTCTTT. Its protein product is CASSLGGEDEAFF. Filled out from reference TRBV11-3 and TRBJ1-1, the complete variable domain reads EAGVVQSPRYKIIEKKQPVAFWCNPISGHNTLYWYLQNLGQGPELLIRYENEEAVDDSQLPKDRFSAERLKGVDSTLKIQPAELGDSAVYLCASSLGGEDEAFFGQGTRLTVV.